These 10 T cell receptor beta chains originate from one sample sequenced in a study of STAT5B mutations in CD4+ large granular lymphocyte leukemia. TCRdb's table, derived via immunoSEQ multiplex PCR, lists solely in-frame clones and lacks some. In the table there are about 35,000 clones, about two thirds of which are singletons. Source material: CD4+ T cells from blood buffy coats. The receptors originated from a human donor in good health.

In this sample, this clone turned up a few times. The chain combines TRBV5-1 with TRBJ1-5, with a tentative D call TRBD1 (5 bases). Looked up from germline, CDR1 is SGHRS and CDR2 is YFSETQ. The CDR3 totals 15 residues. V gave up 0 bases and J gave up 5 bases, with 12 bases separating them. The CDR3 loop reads CASSLEGRGDQPQHF. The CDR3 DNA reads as TGCGCCAGCAGCTTGGAGGGGAGAGGAGATCAGCCCCAGCATTTT.

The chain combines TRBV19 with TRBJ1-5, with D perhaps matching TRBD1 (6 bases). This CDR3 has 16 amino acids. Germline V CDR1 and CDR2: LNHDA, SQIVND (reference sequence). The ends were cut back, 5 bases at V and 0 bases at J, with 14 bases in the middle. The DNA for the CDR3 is TGTGCCAGTAGTGTGGGGGCAGCCTTTAGCAATCAGCCCCAGCATTTT. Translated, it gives CASSVGAAFSNQPQHF.

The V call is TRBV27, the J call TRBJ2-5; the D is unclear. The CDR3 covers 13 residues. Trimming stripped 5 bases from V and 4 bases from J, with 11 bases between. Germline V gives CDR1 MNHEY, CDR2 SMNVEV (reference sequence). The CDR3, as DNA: TGTGCCAGCAGTCCAAACTCAGCAGAGACCCAGTACTTC. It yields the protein CASSPNSAETQYF.

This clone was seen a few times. Written as DNA, the CDR3 is TGTGCCAGCAGCTTGGGGGGGTCGGATAGCGGCAATCAGCCCCAGCATTTT. Amino acids: CASSLGGSDSGNQPQHF. The chain carries TRBV5-4 and TRBJ1-5, with D perhaps matching TRBD1 (5 bases). V was cut by 0 bases and J by 2 bases, with 15 bases left in between. The CDR3 is 17 residues long. From germline, CDR1 is SGHNT and CDR2 YYREEE (reference sequence). The full variable domain, its missing parts supplied by reference TRBV5-4 and TRBJ1-5, is ETGVTQSPTHLIKTRGQQVTLRCSSQSGHNTVSWYQQALGQGPQFIFQYYREEENGRGNFPPRFSGLQFPNYSSELNVNALELDDSALYLCASSLGGSDSGNQPQHFGDGTRLSIL.

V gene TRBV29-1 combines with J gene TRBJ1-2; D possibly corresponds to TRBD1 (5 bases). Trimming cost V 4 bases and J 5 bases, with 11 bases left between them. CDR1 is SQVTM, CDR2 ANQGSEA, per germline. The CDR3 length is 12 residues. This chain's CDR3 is CSVGGTEYGYTF. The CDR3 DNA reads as TGCAGCGTTGGAGGGACCGAATATGGCTACACCTTC.

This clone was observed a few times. CDR3 sequence (DNA): TGTGCCATCAGTGATAATTGGGGTTCTAACTATGGCTACACCTTC. The encoded protein is CAISDNWGSNYGYTF. The J gene is TRBJ1-2, the V gene TRBV10-3; D remains unclear. The CDR3 consists of 15 residues. Trimming removed 3 bases at V and 0 bases at J, with 11 bases between. Germline V gene data show CDR1 as ENHRY and CDR2 as SYGVKD.

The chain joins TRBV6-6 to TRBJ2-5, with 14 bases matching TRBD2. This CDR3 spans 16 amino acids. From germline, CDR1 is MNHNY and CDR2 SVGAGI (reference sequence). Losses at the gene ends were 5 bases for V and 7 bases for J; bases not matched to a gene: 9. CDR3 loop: CASSAGTSGGKRTQYF. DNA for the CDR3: TGTGCCAGCAGTGCAGGGACTAGCGGGGGTAAGAGGACCCAGTACTTC.

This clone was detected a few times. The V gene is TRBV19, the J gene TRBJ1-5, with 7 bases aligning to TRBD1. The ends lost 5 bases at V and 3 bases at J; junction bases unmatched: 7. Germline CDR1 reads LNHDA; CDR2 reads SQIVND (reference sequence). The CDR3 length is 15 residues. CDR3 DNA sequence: TGTGCCAGTAGTTTCCGGGACAGTTTCAATCAGCCCCAGCATTTT. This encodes CASSFRDSFNQPQHF.

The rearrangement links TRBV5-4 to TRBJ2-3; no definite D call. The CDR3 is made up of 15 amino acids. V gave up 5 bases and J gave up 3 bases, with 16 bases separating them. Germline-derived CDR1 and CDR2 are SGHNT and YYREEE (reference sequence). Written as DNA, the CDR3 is TGTGCCAGCAGTTCGCCCGTTACAGCGACAGATACGCAGTATTTT. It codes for CASSSPVTATDTQYF.

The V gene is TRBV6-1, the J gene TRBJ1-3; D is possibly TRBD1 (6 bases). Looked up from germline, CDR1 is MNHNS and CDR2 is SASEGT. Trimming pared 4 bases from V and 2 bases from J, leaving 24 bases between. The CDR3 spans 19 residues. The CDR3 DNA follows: TGTGCCAGCAGTGGAATGATAGGGGGGGGCCCGTGGGCTGGAAACACCATATATTTT. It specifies CASSGMIGGGPWAGNTIYF.